This TCR beta chain originates from a study of blood T cell repertoires in COVID-19. Study context: Acute and convalescent COVID-19 samples came from the United States, Italy and Spain. The cDNA or gDNA used as material had been derived from T cells, B-cell-depleted T cells, or PBMCs.

Original data processing: Counts of nucleated cells, estimated from reference gene primer amplification, were obtained. TCRdb's table, derived via immunoSEQ multiplex PCR, lists solely in-frame clones and lacks some. That table furnishes V, J and clone size, whereas the DNA furnished D and trimming. The sample consists of around 260,000 clones, 83% of them appearing once. CDR1 and CDR2 from the germline V gene are LGHNA and YSLEER. The length of the CDR3 is 13 residues. J was trimmed by 3 bases and V by 4 bases; bases with no gene match: 3. The receptor was derived from a woman aged 50 to 60 who had recovered from COVID-19. Sequenced: peripheral blood. The rearrangement uses TRBV4-3 and TRBJ2-7; TRBD1 matches at 7 bases. The CDR3 loop reads CASSRDRNYEQYF. Written as DNA, the CDR3 is TGCGCCAGCAGCCGGGACAGAAACTACGAGCAGTACTTC.